One sample yielded the 30 T cell receptor beta chains listed below, sequenced in a study of long-term antiretroviral therapy in people with HIV (dated by TCRdb to between 2021 and 2023). The immunoSEQ hsTCRB v3.0 assay was used at survey level resolution to sequence the TRB variable region. What TCRdb holds here is the immuneACCESS table cut down to in-frame rearrangements. Part of the clones is not present; checked against another copy, under half of the missing clones reflect an unresolved V gene, and the others are unexplained. Here the sample has tens of thousands of clones; over 80% occur a single time. Over 4% of the sample is in the top ten clones. Source: unsorted PBMCs, taken 1.5 years after starting antiretroviral therapy. The origin of the receptors is a man between 18 and 29 years old with HIV.

This sequence joins TRBV5-1 and TRBJ1-4; 10 bases are a match to TRBD1. CDR3 size: 15 residues. Germline CDR1 and CDR2: SGHRS and YFSETQ. Trimming removed 4 bases from V and 8 bases from J; junction bases left unmatched: 8. The DNA for the CDR3 is TGCGCCAGCAGCGCCAGACAGGGGGCTGGGGAAAAACTGTTTTTT. It is translated as CASSARQGAGEKLFF.

The chain couples TRBV5-1 to TRBJ2-1; D possibly uses TRBD1 or TRBD2 (5 bases each). The CDR3 sequence is 15 residues long. Per the germline V gene, CDR1 is SGHRS and CDR2 is YFSETQ. Between the trimmed V and J ends, which lost 3 bases and 2 bases, there was a span of 12 bases. The DNA of the CDR3 is TGCGCCAGCAGCTCGGGGACCCTCCCCTACAATGAGCAGTTCTTC. Protein: CASSSGTLPYNEQFF.

The rearrangement uses TRBV4-1 and TRBJ2-5, with D uncertain. Germline lookup yields CDR1 MGHRA and CDR2 YSYEKL. Trimming removed 4 bases at V and 0 bases at J, with 9 bases between. CDR3 length equals 14 residues. In DNA form, the CDR3 reads TGCGCCAGCAGCCCTAAGTTGTACCAAGAGACCCAGTACTTC. This gives the protein CASSPKLYQETQYF.

This chain joins TRBV4-1 and TRBJ2-3, with D unclear. The CDR3 runs to 14 residues. The V end was cut by 1 base, the J end by 1 base, with 6 bases between. Per germline, CDR1 MGHRA and CDR2 YSYEKL. CDR3 loop: CASSQGLGTDTQYF. CDR3 coding DNA: TGCGCCAGCAGCCAAGGCCTCGGCACAGATACGCAGTATTTT.

The chain recombines TRBV5-4 with TRBJ2-1; no firm D call. The germline gives CDR1 SGHNT, CDR2 YYREEE (reference sequence). V lost 2 bases and J lost 6, with 18 bases in between. CDR3 length: 16 residues. The CDR3 region has the DNA TGTGCCAGCAGCTTAGTGGAAGCGCAGAGACTCAATGAGCAGTTCTTC. Amino acid sequence: CASSLVEAQRLNEQFF.

This clone turned up a few times. The rearrangement links TRBV7-9 to TRBJ2-7, with a possible D match to TRBD1 (5 bases). The CDR3 length is 12 residues. The V gene's germline CDR1 is SEHNR and CDR2 FQNEAQ (reference sequence). The ends were cut back, 5 bases at V and 5 bases at J, with 10 bases in the middle. The DNA of the CDR3 is TGTGCCAGCAGCCAGGGCAGGCACGAGCAGTACTTC. This gives the protein CASSQGRHEQYF.

This clone appeared once. The chain uses TRBV15 and TRBJ2-2; tentatively, D is TRBD1 or TRBD2 (5 bases each). The CDR3 contains 17 residues. V dropped 4 bases and J dropped 1 base, with 16 bases sitting between them. CDR1 LNHNV and CDR2 YYDKDF come from the germline V gene (reference sequence). The CDR3 reads CATSTFNGGWNTGELFF. The CDR3, as DNA: TGTGCCACCAGCACTTTCAATGGGGGATGGAACACCGGGGAGCTGTTTTTT.

This chain links TRBV29-1 with TRBJ2-7, with 9 bases aligning to TRBD1. CDR3 size: 12 residues. The germline CDR1 and CDR2 sequences are SQVTM and ANQGSEA. J lost 5 bases, V lost 4 bases, and 3 bases had no gene match. The CDR3 region is CSVGDRDDEQYF. CDR3 bases: TGCAGCGTTGGGGACAGGGACGACGAGCAGTACTTC.

The chain links TRBV10-1 to TRBJ2-7; D is undetermined. The germline CDR1 and CDR2 sequences are WNHNN and SYGVQD (reference sequence). Trimming removed 4 bases at V and 2 bases at J, with 12 bases between. The CDR3 covers 14 residues. The CDR3 is CASSGDDNPYEQYF. The DNA of the CDR3 is TGCGCCAGCAGTGGGGATGACAATCCCTACGAGCAGTACTTC.

V is TRBV15 and J is TRBJ1-1; D gene uncertain. The CDR3 spans 17 residues. In germline, CDR1 is LNHNV, CDR2 YYDKDF (reference sequence). V was pared by 0 bases and J by 0 bases, with 14 bases between. CDR3 nucleotides: TGTGCCACCAGCAGAGATTTGGGCAGAACAATGAACACTGAAGCTTTCTTT. Encoded protein: CATSRDLGRTMNTEAFF. The full variable domain, rest sourced from reference TRBV15 and TRBJ1-1, is DAMVIQNPRYQVTQFGKPVTLSCSQTLNHNVMYWYQQKSSQAPKLLFHYYDKDFNNEADTPDNFQSRRPNTSFCFLDIRSPGLGDTAMYLCATSRDLGRTMNTEAFFGQGTRLTVV.

V is TRBV5-6 and J is TRBJ2-1; possibly TRBD1 for D (6 bases). Germline V CDR1 and CDR2: SGHDT, YYEEEE. The ends were cut back, 5 bases at V and 0 bases at J, with 15 bases in the middle. The length of the CDR3 is 16 residues. CDR3 nucleotide sequence: TGTGCCAGCAGTTCCAGGGGCCACCCCTCCTACAATGAGCAGTTCTTC. It yields the protein CASSSRGHPSYNEQFF.

The chain uses TRBV11-2 and TRBJ2-1; D is uncertain. Between the trimmed V and J ends, which lost 11 bases and 6 bases, there was a span of 26 bases. CDR1 and CDR2 (germline): SGHAT, FQNNGV. The CDR3 runs to 16 residues. The CDR3 DNA reads TGTGCCTGCCGCCCCGGTCAGACCAGAGACTTCAATGAGCAGTTCTTC. It codes for CACRPGQTRDFNEQFF.

This chain joins TRBV11-1 and TRBJ1-1, with D perhaps TRBD1 (5 bases). This CDR3 has 14 amino acids. V was pared by 4 bases and J by 4 bases, with 13 bases between. Germline V gives CDR1 SGHAT, CDR2 FQDESV (reference sequence). CDR3 sequence reads: CASSSGAGTTEAFF. The CDR3 DNA sequence: TGTGCCAGCAGCTCCGGGGCAGGTACCACTGAAGCTTTCTTT.

The V and J genes are TRBV19 and TRBJ1-1; 10 bases align to TRBD1. V lost 5 bases to trimming and J lost 5 bases; unmatched junction nucleotides: 8. This CDR3 has 15 residues. Germline lookup yields CDR1 LNHDA and CDR2 SQIVND (reference sequence). CDR3 amino acids: CASSPRDRGQTEAFF. CDR3 nucleotides: TGTGCCAGTAGTCCTCGAGACAGGGGGCAGACTGAAGCTTTCTTT.

This chain joins TRBV27 and TRBJ1-4; 7 nucleotides match TRBD1. The V gene end was trimmed by 3 bases and the J gene end by 7 bases; junction bases not matched to a gene: 8. The germline V gene encodes CDR1 MNHEY and CDR2 SMNVEV (reference sequence). CDR3 length: 15 amino acids. This CDR3 reads CASSLTGRGVEKLFF. CDR3 DNA: TGTGCCAGCAGTTTGACAGGGAGGGGGGTTGAAAAACTGTTTTTT.

This clone has more than one count but fewer than ten. The chain links TRBV28 to TRBJ2-7; 12 bases are a match to TRBD2. Looked up from germline, CDR1 is MDHEN and CDR2 is SYDVKM. After removal of 4 bases from V and 4 bases from J, the junction contained 8 bases not matched to a gene. The length of the CDR3 is 16 residues. CDR3 coding DNA: TGTGCCAGCAGTTCCAGACTAGCGGGGGAGTTGTACGAGCAGTACTTC. Amino acids: CASSSRLAGELYEQYF.

This clone occurred a few times. The V and J genes are TRBV6-4 and TRBJ2-5; D not certain. The length of the CDR3 is 12 residues. Germline-derived CDR1 and CDR2 are MRHNA and SNTAGT. V was pared by 1 base and J by 7 bases, with 7 bases between. The CDR3 here is CASSDYPLTQYF. CDR3 sequence (DNA): TGTGCCAGCAGTGACTACCCTCTGACCCAGTACTTC.

DNA for the CDR3: TGTGCCAGCAGTTGGACCAGGGTGAATGAGTACGAGCAGTACTTC. Its protein product is CASSWTRVNEYEQYF. The rearrangement uses TRBV27 and TRBJ2-7, with D maybe TRBD1 (5 bases). CDR1 is MNHEY and CDR2 is SMNVEV in the germline V gene (reference sequence). The CDR3 is made up of 15 amino acids. V lost 4 bases, J lost 4 bases, and 17 bases lay in between.

The J gene is TRBJ2-7, the V gene TRBV18; the D is unclear. The CDR3 has 12 amino acids. V dropped 3 bases and J dropped 3 bases, with 6 bases sitting between them. Per the germline V gene, CDR1 is KGHSH and CDR2 is LQKENI. CDR3 nucleotide sequence: TGTGCCAGCTCACCTAGAAACTACGAGCAGTACTTC. As protein: CASSPRNYEQYF.

This clone was counted a single time. J is TRBJ2-7 and V is TRBV10-3; 10 bases line up with TRBD2. The CDR3 is made up of 19 amino acids. V shed 0 bases and J 4 bases; nucleotides not matched to a gene: 15. Germline V gene sequence: CDR1 ENHRY, CDR2 SYGVKD. CDR3 residues: CAISESSRQGTSESYEQYF. The CDR3 DNA follows: TGTGCCATCAGTGAGTCGTCTAGACAGGGGACTAGCGAGTCATACGAGCAGTACTTC.

V usage is TRBV29-1 and J usage is TRBJ2-1; TRBD1 matches at 12 bases. V dropped 0 bases and J dropped 7; count of bases not matched to a gene: 13. CDR1 and CDR2 from the germline V gene are SQVTM and ANQGSEA. The CDR3 is 18 residues long. The CDR3 region is CSVEDRRDRGPRENEQFF. The CDR3 DNA is TGCAGCGTTGAAGATCGAAGGGACAGGGGGCCCCGCGAGAATGAGCAGTTCTTC.

The rearrangement joins TRBV19 to TRBJ2-4; D is uncertain. The CDR3 has 16 residues. Trimming took 7 bases from V and 1 from J, leaving 17 bases between them. Germline values: CDR1 LNHDA, CDR2 SQIVND (reference sequence). The CDR3 sequence: CASNRGSPVAKNIQYF. For the CDR3, the DNA is TGTGCCAGTAATCGTGGCTCTCCCGTCGCCAAAAACATTCAGTACTTC.

CDR3 in DNA: TGTGCCAGCAGTCCTCAGGCGACGTACACTGAAGCTTTCTTT. Protein product: CASSPQATYTEAFF. The chain has TRBV27 and TRBJ1-1, with D hard to call. The germline V gene encodes CDR1 MNHEY and CDR2 SMNVEV (reference sequence). The CDR3 contains 14 residues. The ends were cut back, 5 bases at V and 3 bases at J, with 13 bases in the middle.

This chain links TRBV6-5 with TRBJ1-2; D call uncertain. CDR3 size: 13 residues. Germline loops: CDR1 MNHEY, CDR2 SVGAGI. With 4 bases removed from V and 2 bases from J, the gap between germline ends came to 8 bases. CDR3 amino acids: CASSSWQNYGYTF. The DNA of the CDR3 is TGTGCCAGCAGTTCTTGGCAGAACTATGGCTACACCTTC.

This clone was counted once. V usage is TRBV10-3 and J usage is TRBJ2-7; 7 nucleotides match TRBD2. The CDR3 consists of 15 residues. After removal of 0 bases from V and 0 bases from J, the junction contained 2 bases not matched to a gene. Germline V gene data show CDR1 as ENHRY and CDR2 as SYGVKD. The CDR3 protein is CAISESWDYSYEQYF. The CDR3 DNA is TGTGCCATCAGTGAGTCGTGGGACTACTCCTACGAGCAGTACTTC.

With respect to this clone: Different DNA sequences within this sample yield the same CDR3. CDR3 sequence reads: CASSLTGNTIYF. DNA for the CDR3: TGTGCCAGCAGCCTGACTGGAAACACCATATATTTT. The chain carries TRBV7-2 and TRBJ1-3; D not certain. The CDR3 has 12 amino acids. The V end lost 5 bases, the J end lost 2 bases, and 4 bases lay between the germline ends. Germline loops: CDR1 SGHTA, CDR2 FQGNSA.

In its sample, this clone was seen once. V is TRBV29-1 and J is TRBJ1-2; D gene uncertain. This CDR3 comprises 11 residues. Trimming took off 3 bases at V and 8 bases at J, with 10 bases between the two ends. Germline CDR1 SQVTM, CDR2 ANQGSEA. The CDR3: CSVDQDEGYTF. CDR3 DNA sequence: TGCAGCGTTGACCAAGACGAGGGCTACACCTTC.

The chain employs TRBV5-6 and TRBJ1-5; TRBD1 matches at 9 bases. The CDR3 consists of 15 residues. Germline loops: CDR1 SGHDT, CDR2 YYEEEE. After removal of 2 bases from V and 1 base from J, the junction contained 1 base not matched to a gene. The CDR3 region has the DNA TGTGCCAGCAGCTTAACAGGGGGCAGCAATCAGCCCCAGCATTTT. Translation gives CASSLTGGSNQPQHF.

The chain combines TRBV19 with TRBJ1-1; no reliable D call. From germline, CDR1 is LNHDA and CDR2 SQIVND (reference sequence). Trimming shortened V by 11 bases and J by 5 bases, and 15 bases separated the two germline ends. The CDR3 spans 12 residues. CDR3 in amino acids: CASTGGRTEAFF. CDR3 coding DNA: TGTGCCTCAACGGGCGGTAGAACTGAAGCTTTCTTT.

V and J are TRBV19 and TRBJ1-1; the D is unclear. This CDR3 has 14 residues. Germline V gene lookup returns CDR1 LNHDA and CDR2 SQIVND (reference sequence). V lost 0 bases to trimming and J lost 6 bases, with 11 bases between them. CDR3 sequence reads: CASSIDPLQSEAFF. In nucleotides, the CDR3 is TGTGCCAGTAGTATAGATCCTTTACAGTCTGAAGCTTTCTTT.